The following is a T cell receptor (beta chain) sequence with its context. The sample originates from a study of beta chain features in type 1 diabetes. This CDR3 is built from 16 residues. Looked up from germline, CDR1 is SGHAT and CDR2 is FQDESV (reference sequence). Sequenced material consisted of expressed TCRB transcripts (all of the isolated RNA was reverse transcribed). The assay was immunoSEQ multiplex PCR, and TCRdb's table has in-frame clones only and misses some. The table records 900,000 or so clones, roughly 15% of them present only once. The sequence derives from a woman under 30 in good health. Sequences were obtained from naive CD4+ T cells from blood. V usage is TRBV11-1 and J usage is TRBJ2-5; TRBD2 aligns across 8 bases. The J call may be in error: the DNA end matches TRBJ2-7 better. CDR3 bases: TGTGCCAGCAGCTTTGGACAACTAGCGGTAGCCTACGAGCAGTACTTC. Encoded protein: CASSFGQLAVAYEQYF.